This TCR beta chain was documented in a study of T cells after yellow fever vaccination. Study details: It was SMART-Seq v4 Ultra Low Input that prepared the fractions with low cell numbers. Study-level results: The study noted that FACS-sorted repertoires could contain abundant clonotypes contaminating from the bulk population. On re-exposure, the response was weaker but peaked faster, at day 5 versus 15.

Template switching with 5'RACE generated the TCR cDNA and added a universal primer site and UMIs. One entry per CDR3 protein, called by TCRdb with MiXCR from the 5' RACE reads. The profile covers about 160,000 distinct CDR3 sequences, with less than 9% appearing a single time and roughly 2.5% taken by the ten largest. In this sample, this clonotype turned up a few times. Its antigen is as yet unknown. The length of the CDR3 is 13 residues. Per the germline V gene, CDR1 is SGHVS and CDR2 is FNYEAQ. V lost 4 bases and J lost 5; bases outside the gene matches: 2. The receptor was isolated from a man aged 18 to 29 who received the YFV17D yellow fever vaccine. The rearrangement links TRBV7-6 to TRBJ1-5, with 7 bases that match TRBD1. The material was CD4+ T cells sorted from PBMCs, obtained more than 4 days after the first yellow fever vaccination. CDR3 in DNA: TGTGCCAGCAGCTGGGACAGCGATCAGCCCCAGCATTTT. This translates into CASSWDSDQPQHF.